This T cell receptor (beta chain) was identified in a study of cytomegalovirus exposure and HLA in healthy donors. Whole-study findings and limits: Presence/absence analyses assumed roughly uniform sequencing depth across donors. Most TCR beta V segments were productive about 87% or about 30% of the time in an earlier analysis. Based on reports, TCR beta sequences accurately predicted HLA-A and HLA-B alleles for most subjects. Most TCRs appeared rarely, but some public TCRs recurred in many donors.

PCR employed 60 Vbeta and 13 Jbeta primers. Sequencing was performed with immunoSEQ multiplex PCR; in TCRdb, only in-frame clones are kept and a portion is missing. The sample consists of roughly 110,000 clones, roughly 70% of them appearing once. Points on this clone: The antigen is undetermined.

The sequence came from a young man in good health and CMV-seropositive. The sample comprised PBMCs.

The CDR3 reads CASSLYPTSGGGDTGELFF. The CDR3 nucleotides read TGTGCCAGCAGCCTATACCCCACTAGCGGGGGAGGGGACACCGGGGAGCTGTTTTTT. The chain couples TRBV7-3 to TRBJ2-2; TRBD2 matches at 11 bases. Germline CDR1 SGHTA, CDR2 FQGTGA. The CDR3 length is 19 residues. V lost 5 bases to trimming and J lost 3 bases; unmatched junction nucleotides: 14.